This T cell receptor (beta chain) was captured in a study of blood T cell repertoires in COVID-19. Study-level background: Specimens from acute and convalescent COVID-19 originated in the United States, Italy and Spain. From T cells, B-cell-depleted T cells, or PBMCs came the material, which was cDNA or gDNA.

Looked up from germline, CDR1 is LNHDA and CDR2 is SQIVND (reference sequence). V was trimmed by 3 bases and J by 5 bases, leaving 17 bases between them. This CDR3 spans 15 amino acids. Methods used by the authors: Cell counts per sample came from amplifying reference gene primers. Sequencing used immunoSEQ multiplex PCR; TCRdb keeps in-frame clones, though not all of them. Clone size and V and J calls were adopted from that table, with D and trimming inferred from the DNA. The table lists more than 250,000 clones, under 90% of them singletons, with over 8.5% in the top ten. V is TRBV19 and J is TRBJ2-7; D uncertain. The specimen was peripheral blood. The origin of this receptor is a human donor in a cohort sampled during active COVID-19. As DNA, the CDR3 is TGTGCCAGTAGTATTCCAACAGCATTCCCCAACGAGCAGTACTTC. It encodes CASSIPTAFPNEQYF.